This TCR beta chain comes out of a study of CD4 and CD8 cells across lung adenocarcinoma regions. This clonotype was counted between two and nine times. TCRdb ran MiXCR on the PCR reads and lists one entry per CDR3 protein. The sample lists just over 20,000 distinct CDR3 sequences; roughly 56% were seen once. CDR1 and CDR2 (germline): KGHDR, SFDVKD. The V and J ends lost 8 bases and 2 bases respectively, with 5 bases between them. The CDR3 sequence is 12 residues long. Localized lung adenocarcinoma, a non-small cell lung cancer, affected the donors. The chain is built from TRBV24-1 and TRBJ2-2; D not resolved. The sequenced sample consisted of CD8+ T cells from the center of a lung tumor. This TCR came from a female donor with lung adenocarcinoma. The CD4 and CD8 labels of this study may be unreliable. The chain's CDR3 is CATNSNTGELFF. The CDR3 DNA is TGTGCCACCAACTCAAACACCGGGGAGCTGTTTTTT.